This TCR beta chain comes out of a study of glioma-infiltrating T cells. Study as a whole: Low-grade gliomas were grade II; glioblastomas were grade IV at initial diagnosis.

The germline CDR1 and CDR2 sequences are MGHRA and YSYEKL. The V and J ends lost 4 bases and 8 bases, in that order; junction bases with no gene match: 7. The CDR3 loop spans 15 amino acids. This clonotype was seen more than once but under ten times. Using RNA template, CDR3s of TCR alpha and beta were amplified with iRepertoire arm-PCR. MiXCR, run by TCRdb on the multiplex PCR reads, gives a single entry per CDR3 protein. Seen here are around 350,000 distinct CDR3 sequences, 41% observed once, and the top ten hold around 12%. The J gene is TRBJ2-1, the V gene TRBV4-1; 11 positions match TRBD2. Sequenced input: glioma tissue, nonneoplastic brain tissue, or PBMCs (not recorded which). This sequence was found in a human donor with low-grade glioma or glioblastoma, undergoing nonglioma brain surgery, or in good health (not recorded which). CDR3 amino acids: CASSLPGLAVHEQFF. The CDR3 nucleotides are TGCGCCAGCAGCCTCCCGGGACTAGCGGTTCATGAGCAGTTCTTC.